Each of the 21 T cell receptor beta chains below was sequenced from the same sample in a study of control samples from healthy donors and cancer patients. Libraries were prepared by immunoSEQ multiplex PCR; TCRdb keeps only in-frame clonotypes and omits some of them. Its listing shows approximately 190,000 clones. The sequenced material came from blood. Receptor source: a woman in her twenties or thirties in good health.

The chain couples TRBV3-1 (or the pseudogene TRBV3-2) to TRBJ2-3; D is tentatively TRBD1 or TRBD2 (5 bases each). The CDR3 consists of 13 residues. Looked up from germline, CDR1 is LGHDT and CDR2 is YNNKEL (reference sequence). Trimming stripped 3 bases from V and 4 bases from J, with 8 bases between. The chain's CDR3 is CASSQSGPDTQYF. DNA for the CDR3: TGTGCCAGCAGCCAGTCGGGGCCAGATACGCAGTATTTT.

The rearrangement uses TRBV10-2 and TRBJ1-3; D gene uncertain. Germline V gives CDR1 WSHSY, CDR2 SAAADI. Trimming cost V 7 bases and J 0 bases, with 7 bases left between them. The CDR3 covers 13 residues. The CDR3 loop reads CASNLGSGNTIYF. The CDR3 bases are TGCGCCAGCAATTTGGGCTCTGGAAACACCATATATTTT.

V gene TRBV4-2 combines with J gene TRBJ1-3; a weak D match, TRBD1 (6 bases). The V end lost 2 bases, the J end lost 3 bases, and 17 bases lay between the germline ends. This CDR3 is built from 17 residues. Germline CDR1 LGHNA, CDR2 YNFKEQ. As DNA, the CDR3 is TGTGCCAGCAGCCAATGGGCGGGGGGCGAAAGTGGAAACACCATATATTTT. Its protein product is CASSQWAGGESGNTIYF.

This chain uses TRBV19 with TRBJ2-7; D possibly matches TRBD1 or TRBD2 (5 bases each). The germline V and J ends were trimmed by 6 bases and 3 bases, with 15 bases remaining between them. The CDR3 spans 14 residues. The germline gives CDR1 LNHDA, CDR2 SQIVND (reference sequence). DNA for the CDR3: TGTGCCAGTAGCACCGGGACGGAATTCTACGAGCAGTACTTC. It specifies CASSTGTEFYEQYF.

CDR3 sequence: CASRGDGVGPQHF. Here the CDR3 DNA reads TGTGCCAGCAGGGGCGACGGGGTTGGGCCCCAGCATTTT. The rearrangement joins TRBV27 to TRBJ1-5; no firm D call. Trimming removed 6 bases from V and 9 bases from J, with 15 bases in between. Per germline, CDR1 MNHEY and CDR2 SMNVEV (reference sequence). The CDR3 consists of 13 residues.

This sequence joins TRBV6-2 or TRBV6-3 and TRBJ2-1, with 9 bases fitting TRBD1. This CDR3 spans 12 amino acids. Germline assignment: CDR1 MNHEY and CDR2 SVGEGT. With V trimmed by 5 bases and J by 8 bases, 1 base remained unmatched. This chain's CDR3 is CASSNRGHEQFF. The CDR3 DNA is TGTGCCAGCAGTAACAGGGGGCATGAGCAGTTCTTC.

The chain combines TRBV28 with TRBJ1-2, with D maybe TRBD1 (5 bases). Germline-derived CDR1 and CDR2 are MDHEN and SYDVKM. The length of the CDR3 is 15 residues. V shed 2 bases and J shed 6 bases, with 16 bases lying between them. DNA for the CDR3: TGTGCCAGCAGTTTAATAGGTCCGGGGGGTAATGGCTACACCTTC. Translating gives CASSLIGPGGNGYTF.

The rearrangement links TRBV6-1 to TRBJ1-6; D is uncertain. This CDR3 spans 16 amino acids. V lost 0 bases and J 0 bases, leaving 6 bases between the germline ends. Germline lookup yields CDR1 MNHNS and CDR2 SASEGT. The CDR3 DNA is TGTGCCAGCAGTGAAGCTTGGAGCTCCTATAATTCACCCCTCCACTTT. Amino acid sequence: CASSEAWSSYNSPLHF.

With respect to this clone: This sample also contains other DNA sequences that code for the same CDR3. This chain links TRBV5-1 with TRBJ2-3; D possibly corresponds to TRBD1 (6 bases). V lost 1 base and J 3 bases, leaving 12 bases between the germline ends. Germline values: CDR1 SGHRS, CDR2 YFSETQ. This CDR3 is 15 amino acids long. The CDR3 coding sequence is TGCGCCAGCAGCTTGCGCCCAGGGGAGACAGATACGCAGTATTTT. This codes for CASSLRPGETDTQYF.

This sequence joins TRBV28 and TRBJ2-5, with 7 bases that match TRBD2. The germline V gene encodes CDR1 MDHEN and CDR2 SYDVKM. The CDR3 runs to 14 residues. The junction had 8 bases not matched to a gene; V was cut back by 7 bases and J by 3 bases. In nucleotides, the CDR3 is TGTGCCAGCACCCCACTAGCGTGGGAAGAGACCCAGTACTTC. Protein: CASTPLAWEETQYF. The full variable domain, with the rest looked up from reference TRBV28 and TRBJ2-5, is DVKVTQSSRYLVKRTGEKVFLECVQDMDHENMFWYRQDPGLGLRLIYFSYDVKMKEKGDIPEGYSVSREKKERFSLILESASTNQTSMYLCASTPLAWEETQYFGPGTRLLVL.

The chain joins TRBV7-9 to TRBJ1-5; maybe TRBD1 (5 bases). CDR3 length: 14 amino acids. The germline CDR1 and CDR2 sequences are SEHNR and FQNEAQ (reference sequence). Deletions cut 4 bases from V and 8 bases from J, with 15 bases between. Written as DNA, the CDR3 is TGTGCCAGCAGCTCGGGGGTTGCGATGGAGCCCCAGCATTTT. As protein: CASSSGVAMEPQHF.

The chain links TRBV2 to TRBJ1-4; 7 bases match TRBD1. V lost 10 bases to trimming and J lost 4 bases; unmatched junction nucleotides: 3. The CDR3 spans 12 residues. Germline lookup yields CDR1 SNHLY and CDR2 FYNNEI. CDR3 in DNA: TGTGCCACGGGACAGCGTAATGAAAAACTGTTTTTT. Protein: CATGQRNEKLFF.

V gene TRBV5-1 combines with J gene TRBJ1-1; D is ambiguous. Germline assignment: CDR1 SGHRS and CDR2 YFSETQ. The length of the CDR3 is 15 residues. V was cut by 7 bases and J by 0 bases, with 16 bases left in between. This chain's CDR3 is CASSDFPTLNTEAFF. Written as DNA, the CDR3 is TGCGCCAGCTCCGACTTCCCGACGTTGAACACTGAAGCTTTCTTT.

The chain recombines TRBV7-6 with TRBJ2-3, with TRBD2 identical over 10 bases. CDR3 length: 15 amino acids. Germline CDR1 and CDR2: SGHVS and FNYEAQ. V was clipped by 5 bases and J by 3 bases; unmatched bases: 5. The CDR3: CASSRSGGLTDTQYF. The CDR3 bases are TGTGCCAGCAGCCGTAGCGGGGGGCTAACAGATACGCAGTATTTT.

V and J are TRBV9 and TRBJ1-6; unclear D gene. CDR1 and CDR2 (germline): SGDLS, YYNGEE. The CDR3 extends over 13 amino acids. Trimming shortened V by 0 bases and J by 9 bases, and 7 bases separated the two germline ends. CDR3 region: CASSVVGGSPLHF. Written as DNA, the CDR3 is TGTGCCAGCAGCGTAGTTGGCGGTTCACCCCTCCACTTT.

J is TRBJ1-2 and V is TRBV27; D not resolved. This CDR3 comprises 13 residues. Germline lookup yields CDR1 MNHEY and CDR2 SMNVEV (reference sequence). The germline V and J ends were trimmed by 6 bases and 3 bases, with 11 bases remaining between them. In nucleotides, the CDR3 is TGTGCCAGCAGCAATGGCGGCCACTATGGCTACACCTTC. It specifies CASSNGGHYGYTF.

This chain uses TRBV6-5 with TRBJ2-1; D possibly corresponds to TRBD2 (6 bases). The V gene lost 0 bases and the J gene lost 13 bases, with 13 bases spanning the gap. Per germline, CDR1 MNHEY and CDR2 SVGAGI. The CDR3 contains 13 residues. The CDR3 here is CASSYSNGRGQFF. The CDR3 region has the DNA TGTGCCAGCAGTTACTCGAACGGGCGGGGTCAGTTCTTC.

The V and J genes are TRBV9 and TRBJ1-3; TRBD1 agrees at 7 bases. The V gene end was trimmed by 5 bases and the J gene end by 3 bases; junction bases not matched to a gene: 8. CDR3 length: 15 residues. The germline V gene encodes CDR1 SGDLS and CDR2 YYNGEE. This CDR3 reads CASSNPGTDGNTIYF. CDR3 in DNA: TGTGCCAGCAGTAACCCCGGGACAGATGGAAACACCATATATTTT. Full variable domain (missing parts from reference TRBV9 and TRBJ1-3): DSGVTQTPKHLITATGQRVTLRCSPRSGDLSVYWYQQSLDQGLQFLIQYYNGEERAKGNILERFSAQQFPDLHSELNLSSLELGDSALYFCASSNPGTDGNTIYFGEGSWLTVV.

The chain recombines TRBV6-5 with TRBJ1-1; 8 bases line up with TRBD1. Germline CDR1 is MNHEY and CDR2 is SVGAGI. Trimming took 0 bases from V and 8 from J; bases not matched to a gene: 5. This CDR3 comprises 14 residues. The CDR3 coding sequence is TGTGCCAGCAGTTACTCCGGACAGGGCATGGAAGCTTTCTTT. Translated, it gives CASSYSGQGMEAFF.

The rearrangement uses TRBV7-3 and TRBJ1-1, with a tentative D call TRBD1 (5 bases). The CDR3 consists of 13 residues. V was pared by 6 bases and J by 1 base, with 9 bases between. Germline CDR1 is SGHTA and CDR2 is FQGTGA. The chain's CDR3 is CASSYGQNTEAFF. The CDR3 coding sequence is TGTGCCAGCAGTTACGGACAGAACACTGAAGCTTTCTTT.

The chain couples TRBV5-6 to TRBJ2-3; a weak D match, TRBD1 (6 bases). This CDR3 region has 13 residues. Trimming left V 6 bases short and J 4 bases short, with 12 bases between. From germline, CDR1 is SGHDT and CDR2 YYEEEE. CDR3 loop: CASNRESADTQYF. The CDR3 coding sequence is TGTGCCAGCAACAGGGAGAGCGCAGATACGCAGTATTTT. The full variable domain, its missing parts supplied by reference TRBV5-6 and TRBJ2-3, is DAGVTQSPTHLIKTRGQQVTLRCSPKSGHDTVSWYQQALGQGPQFIFQYYEEEERQRGNFPDRFSGHQFPNYSSELNVNALLLGDSALYLCASNRESADTQYFGPGTRLTVL.